Listed here are 14 T cell receptor beta chains from one sample, sequenced in a study of vaccination and CD4 T cells after COVID-19. Antigens of these TCRs are unknown. Documented treatment: roughly 10-day PBMC culture with coronavirus spike peptide pools or control peptides (ViraFEST assay). Ahead of the COVID-19 pandemic (2011-2018), the CD4+ T cells of the unexposed donor were collected. Once obtained from cultured CD4+ T cells, the DNA was sequenced using the Oncomine TCR Beta short-read assay. From the PCR reads, TCRdb called clonotypes with MiXCR, one entry per CDR3 protein. The table has around 2,700 distinct CDR3 sequences, about 39% seen once. The sequenced sample consisted of CD4+ T cells from blood, cultured in vitro. These receptors originate from a human donor in good health.

The chain is built from TRBV28 and TRBJ1-4, with 7 bases identical to TRBD1. The CDR3 contains 17 residues. The V and J ends lost 3 bases and 8 bases, in that order; junction bases with no gene match: 15. Germline lookup yields CDR1 MDHEN and CDR2 SYDVKM. CDR3 amino acids: CASSLVGTVLQGEKLFF. The CDR3 nucleotides are TGTGCCAGCAGTTTGGTTGGGACAGTCCTCCAAGGGGAAAAACTGTTTTTT.

This chain links TRBV15 with TRBJ2-1, with D tentatively TRBD2 (6 bases). The germline V gene has CDR1 LNHNV and CDR2 YYDKDF (reference sequence). The CDR3 has 13 residues. The V gene lost 6 bases and the J gene lost 8 bases, with 14 bases spanning the gap. In DNA form, the CDR3 reads TGTGCCACCAGTGGAGGGTACAGCGATGAGCAGTTCTTC. It specifies CATSGGYSDEQFF.

This clonotype has just one count. This chain uses TRBV7-2 with TRBJ2-3, with D possibly TRBD2 on 7 matching bases. CDR1 and CDR2 (germline): SGHTA, FQGNSA. This CDR3 has 16 residues. Trimming removed 5 bases from V and 5 bases from J, with 20 bases in between. The CDR3 region has the DNA TGTGCCAGCAGCCTCCAAGGACTAGGAGGGGGAGATACGCAGTATTTT. As protein: CASSLQGLGGGDTQYF.

This clonotype was picked up a small number of times. The V call is TRBV2, the J call TRBJ1-5; maybe TRBD1 (5 bases). Germline V gene data show CDR1 as SNHLY and CDR2 as FYNNEI. The CDR3 runs to 14 residues. V shed 2 bases and J shed 5 bases, with 10 bases lying between them. This chain's CDR3 is CASSEFAGYQPQHF. In DNA form, the CDR3 reads TGTGCCAGCAGTGAATTCGCAGGGTATCAGCCCCAGCATTTT.

This clonotype was counted only a few times. This chain connects TRBV10-3 to TRBJ2-5; D not certain. CDR3 size: 13 residues. Trimming stripped 6 bases from V and 5 bases from J, with 13 bases between. Germline-derived CDR1 and CDR2 are ENHRY and SYGVKD. CDR3 loop: CAIRPPTIETQYF. CDR3 coding DNA: TGTGCCATCAGGCCCCCCACTATCGAGACCCAGTACTTC.

The CDR3 spells CASSFQGSHEQYF. The CDR3 region has the DNA TGTGCCAGCAGTTTTCAGGGATCGCACGAGCAGTACTTC. V is TRBV12-3 or TRBV12-4 and J is TRBJ2-7, with D possibly matching TRBD1 (5 bases). V was shortened by 3 bases and J by 5 bases, with 11 bases between the two germline ends. This CDR3 region has 13 residues.

The rearrangement joins TRBV6-1 to TRBJ1-2; TRBD1 aligns across 7 bases. The J segment lost 8 bases and the V segment lost 5 bases, leaving 11 bases of the junction unmatched. Per germline, CDR1 MNHNS and CDR2 SASEGT. The CDR3 length is 14 residues. The CDR3 sequence: CASSRTGDQEGYTF. CDR3 nucleotide sequence: TGTGCCAGCAGTAGGACAGGTGACCAGGAGGGCTACACCTTC.

The chain has TRBV14 and TRBJ2-3; the D gene could be TRBD1 or TRBD2 (5 bases each). CDR3 size: 18 residues. V was clipped by 4 bases and J by 7 bases, with 27 bases between them. CDR1 SGHDN and CDR2 FVKESK come from the germline V gene. The DNA for the CDR3 is TGTGCCAGCAGCCTAACACGACCGGGACCGTCCCTAGCATATACGCAGTATTTT. Its translation: CASSLTRPGPSLAYTQYF. The full variable domain, its missing parts supplied by reference TRBV14 and TRBJ2-3, is EAGVTQFPSHSVIEKGQTVTLRCDPISGHDNLYWYRRVMGKEIKFLLHFVKESKQDESGMPNNRFLAERTGGTYSTLKVQPAELEDSGVYFCASSLTRPGPSLAYTQYFGPGTRLTVL.

The chain joins TRBV5-1 to TRBJ1-1; D ambiguous. CDR1 is SGHRS, CDR2 YFSETQ, per germline. The CDR3 has 13 amino acids. Between the trimmed V and J ends, which lost 0 bases and 4 bases, there was a span of 7 bases. This CDR3 is CASSLAGPTEAFF. CDR3 nucleotide sequence: TGCGCCAGCAGCTTGGCGGGCCCCACTGAAGCTTTCTTT. Variable domain in full (rest from reference TRBV5-1 and TRBJ1-1): KAGVTQTPRYLIKTRGQQVTLSCSPISGHRSVSWYQQTPGQGLQFLFEYFSETQRNKGNFPGRFSGRQFSNSRSEMNVSTLELGDSALYLCASSLAGPTEAFFGQGTRLTVV.

In its sample, this clonotype was seen a few times. The chain has TRBV7-9 and TRBJ2-1; D is uncertain. V lost 1 base to trimming and J lost 10 bases, with 11 bases between them. This CDR3 is built from 13 residues. Germline CDR1 SEHNR, CDR2 FQNEAQ (reference sequence). CDR3 sequence (DNA): TGTGCCAGCAGCTTAGTAGGATTATACGAGCAGTTCTTC. Translated: CASSLVGLYEQFF.

V and J are TRBV6-7 and TRBJ1-6; TRBD1 aligns across 7 bases. TRBV6-7 is an open reading frame, and its role is uncertain. The CDR3 runs to 17 residues. V shed 2 bases and J 7 bases; nucleotides not matched to a gene: 11. CDR3 DNA: TGTGCCAGCAGTTACATTCTAACGGGACAGAAAAATTCACCCCTCCACTTT. Its protein is CASSYILTGQKNSPLHF.

The chain couples TRBV29-1 to TRBJ1-1; 9 bases match TRBD1. Germline V CDR1 and CDR2: SQVTM, ANQGSEA. The V segment lost 7 bases and the J segment 11 bases; nucleotides outside the gene matches: 14. CDR3 length: 13 residues. CDR3 region: CSAEGTGNLRAFF. CDR3 DNA sequence: TGCAGCGCTGAGGGGACAGGGAATCTGAGGGCTTTCTTT.

This clonotype was counted a few times. The CDR3 DNA sequence: TGTGCCAGCAGCTTGGGGTTTGGCTACACCTTC. It specifies CASSLGFGYTF. The chain uses TRBV7-9 and TRBJ1-2; D is undetermined. This CDR3 comprises 11 residues. CDR1 and CDR2 (germline): SEHNR, FQNEAQ (reference sequence). V was shortened by 3 bases and J by 7 bases, with 6 bases between the two germline ends.

The gene calls are TRBV4-1 and TRBJ1-5; a weak D match, TRBD1 (5 bases). The V gene lost 1 base and the J gene lost 0 bases, with 13 bases spanning the gap. Germline CDR1 and CDR2: MGHRA and YSYEKL. The CDR3 consists of 17 residues. The CDR3 spells CASSQGLTAVSNQPQHF. DNA for the CDR3: TGCGCCAGCAGCCAAGGACTGACAGCGGTTAGCAATCAGCCCCAGCATTTT.